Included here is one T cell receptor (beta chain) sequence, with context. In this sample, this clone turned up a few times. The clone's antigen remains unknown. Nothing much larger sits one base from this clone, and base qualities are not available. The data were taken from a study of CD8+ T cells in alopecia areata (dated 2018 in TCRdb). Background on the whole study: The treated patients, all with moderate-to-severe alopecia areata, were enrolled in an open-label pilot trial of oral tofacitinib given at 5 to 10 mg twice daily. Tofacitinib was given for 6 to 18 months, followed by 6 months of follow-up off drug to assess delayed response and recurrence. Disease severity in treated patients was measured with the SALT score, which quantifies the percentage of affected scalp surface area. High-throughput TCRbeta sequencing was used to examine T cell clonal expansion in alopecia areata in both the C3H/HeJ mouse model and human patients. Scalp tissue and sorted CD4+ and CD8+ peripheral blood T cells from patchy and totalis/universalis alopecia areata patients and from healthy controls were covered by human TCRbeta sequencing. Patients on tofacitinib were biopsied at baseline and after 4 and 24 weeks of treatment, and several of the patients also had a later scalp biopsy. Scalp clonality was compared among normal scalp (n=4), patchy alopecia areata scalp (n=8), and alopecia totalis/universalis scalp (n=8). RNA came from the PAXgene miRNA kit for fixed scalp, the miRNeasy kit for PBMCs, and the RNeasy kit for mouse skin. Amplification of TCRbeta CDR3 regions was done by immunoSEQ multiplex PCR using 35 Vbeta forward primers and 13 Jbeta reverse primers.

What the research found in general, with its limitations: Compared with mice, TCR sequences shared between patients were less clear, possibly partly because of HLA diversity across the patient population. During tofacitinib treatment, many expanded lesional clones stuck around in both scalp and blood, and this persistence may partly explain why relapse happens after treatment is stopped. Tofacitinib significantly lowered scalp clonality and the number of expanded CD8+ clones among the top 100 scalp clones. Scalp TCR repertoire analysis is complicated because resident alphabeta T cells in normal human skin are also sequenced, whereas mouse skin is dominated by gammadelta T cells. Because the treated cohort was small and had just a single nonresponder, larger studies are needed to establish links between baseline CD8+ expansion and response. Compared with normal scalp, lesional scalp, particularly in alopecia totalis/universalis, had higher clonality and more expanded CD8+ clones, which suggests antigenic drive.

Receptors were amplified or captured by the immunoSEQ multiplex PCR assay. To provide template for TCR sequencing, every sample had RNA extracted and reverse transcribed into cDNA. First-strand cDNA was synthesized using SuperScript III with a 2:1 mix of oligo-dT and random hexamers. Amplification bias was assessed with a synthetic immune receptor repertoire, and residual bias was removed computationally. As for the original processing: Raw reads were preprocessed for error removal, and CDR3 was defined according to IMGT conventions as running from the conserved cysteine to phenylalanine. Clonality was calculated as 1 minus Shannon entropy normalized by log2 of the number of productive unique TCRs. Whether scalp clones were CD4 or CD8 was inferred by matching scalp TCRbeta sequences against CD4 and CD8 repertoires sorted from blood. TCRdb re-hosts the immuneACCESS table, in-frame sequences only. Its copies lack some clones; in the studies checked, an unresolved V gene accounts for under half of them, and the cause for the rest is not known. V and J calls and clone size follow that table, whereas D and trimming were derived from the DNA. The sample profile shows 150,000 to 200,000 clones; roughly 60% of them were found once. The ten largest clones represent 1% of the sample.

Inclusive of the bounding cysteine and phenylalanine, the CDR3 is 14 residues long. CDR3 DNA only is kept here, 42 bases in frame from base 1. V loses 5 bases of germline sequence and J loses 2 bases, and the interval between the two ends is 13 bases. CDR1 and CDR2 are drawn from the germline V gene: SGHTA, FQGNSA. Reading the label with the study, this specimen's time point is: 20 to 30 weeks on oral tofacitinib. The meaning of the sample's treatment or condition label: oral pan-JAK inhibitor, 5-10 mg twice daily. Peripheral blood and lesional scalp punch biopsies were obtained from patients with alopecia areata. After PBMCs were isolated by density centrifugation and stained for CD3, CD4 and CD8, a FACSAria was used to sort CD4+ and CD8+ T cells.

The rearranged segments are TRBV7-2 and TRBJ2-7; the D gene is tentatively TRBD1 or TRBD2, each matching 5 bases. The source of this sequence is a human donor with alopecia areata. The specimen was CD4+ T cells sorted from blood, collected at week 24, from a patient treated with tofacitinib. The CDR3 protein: CASSRRDPTYEQYF. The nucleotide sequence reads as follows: TGTGCCAGCAGCCGCCGGGACCCAACCTACGAGCAGTACTTC. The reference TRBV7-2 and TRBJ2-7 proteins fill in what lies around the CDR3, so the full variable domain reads GAGVSQSPSNKVTEKGKDVELRCDPISGHTALYWYRQSLGQGLEFLIYFQGNSAPDKSGLPSDRFSAERTGGSVSTLTIQRTQQEDSAVYLCASSRRDPTYEQYFGPGTRLTVT.